This entry is about one T cell receptor beta chain. Produced via immunoSEQ multiplex PCR; TCRdb's table is partial and in-frame only. The table shows under 200,000 clones, with over 75% occurring only once. V was shortened by 5 bases and J by 2 bases, with 4 bases between the two germline ends. The CDR3 length is 12 residues. The sample originates from a study of T cell responses to AZD1222 COVID-19 vaccine. The rearrangement links TRBV12-3 or TRBV12-4 to TRBJ1-3; D gene ambiguous. This clonotype was obtained from an adult in good health. This sample comprised peripheral blood, obtained on day 0 of AZD1222 vaccination. As DNA, the CDR3 is TGTGCCAGCAGTCCAACTGGAAACACCATATATTTT. As protein: CASSPTGNTIYF.